The text below deals with one T cell receptor beta chain. This clone turned up a few times. Its antigen remains unidentified. There are no base qualities to consult, and no much larger clone falls within one base. This sample is part of a study of cytomegalovirus exposure and HLA in healthy donors (dated 2017 in TCRdb). Context from the whole study: An earlier analysis of several hundred of the donors reported approximately 270 Gb of sequence data and around 120 million unique TCR beta sequences from about 179 million T cells. A later analysis re-examined previously published TCR beta repertoires from just over 650 donors and added high-resolution HLA genotyping to investigate patterns of TCR occurrence. Rather than using new phenotypic data, the later analysis identified candidate immune exposures from TCR beta sequences and from how often those sequences occurred across donors. Four to six DR-DQ haplotypes were handled as single units for association and clustering, since linkage in the cohort was strong. In an earlier analysis of 500 to 650 of the donors, high-throughput TCR beta sequencing was used to judge whether each TCR beta V gene segment behaved as functional or pseudogenic. Donor age, sex, ethnicity and CMV serostatus were collected together with the repertoire data. Both class I and class II loci were covered by HLA typing, at four-digit resolution. Typing coverage varied by locus: about 620-630 donors for A, B, C, DRB1 and DQB1; approximately 500 for DQA1; about 590 for DPA1; more than 450 for DPB1. To predict cytomegalovirus infection status, the study combined high-throughput TCR immunosequencing, statistical association of individual TCRs with disease status, and machine learning. Roughly 300 gigabases of sequencing data and tens of millions of unique TCR sequences were included in an early release covering about 620 HLA-typed donors. On average, approximately 250,000 unique TCR beta nucleotide sequences were sequenced per donor among fewer than 500 genotyped donors of the cohort, with 15% to 20% of those sequences being non-productive. Using immunosequencing, the study profiled T cell repertoires from fewer than 850 subjects and related those repertoires to cytomegalovirus serostatus. The study aimed to test whether signatures of past pathogen exposure could be identified by cataloging public T cell receptors. Every repertoire in the discovery cohort had been generated on one and the same sequencing platform. Of the roughly 390 genotyped donors, roughly 80% fell in the genetic ancestry cluster associated with self-reported Caucasian donors. Besides the first cohort of approximately 710 subjects, a separate validation cohort made up of 90 to 150 different subjects was used. A later genetic analysis used genome-wide SNP genotypes for about 60% of the roughly 670 donors, treating that subset as a discovery cohort. Study-level results and caveats: HLA typing was unavailable for some donors at each locus, so association tests used only the typed subset. Specific HLA alleles were associated with around 18,000 TCR beta sequences at a false discovery rate of 0.05 in a later analysis. A later genetic analysis reported fewer N-insertions in productive TCRs among donors in an Asian-associated ancestry cluster than the approximately 670-donor mean. A cluster of highly shared sequence variants was judged likely to represent a technical artifact of the sequencing pipeline. When HLA alleles, especially DR and DQ, strongly co-occurred, attributing TCR associations to individual alleles was difficult. For the cohort, immune exposure information was limited to CMV serostatus. Most CMV-associated TCR beta chains appeared to be HLA-restricted in a later analysis, and the HLA associations seemed to be driven largely by CMV exposure. A further reported finding was that TCR beta sequences accurately predicted the HLA-A and HLA-B alleles for most subjects in the first cohort. An earlier analysis of 587 of the donors showed that most TCR beta V segments appeared in productive rearrangements either about 87% or about 30% of the time, which broadly matched IMGT annotations. It was suggested by the authors that the approach could potentially be generalized to other disease states and immunological phenotypes. According to a later analysis, parvovirus B19, influenza, CMV and Epstein-Barr virus appeared linked to several top co-occurrence clusters. Compared with equally common non-associated chains, HLA-associated TCR beta chains in a later analysis were more clonally expanded and had lower generation probabilities. Linkage disequilibrium might explain the correlated functional status among segregating V segments, but an unknown experimental factor could not be ruled out. Roughly uniform sequencing depth across donors was assumed in presence/absence analyses, although this assumption may not hold. The study listed approximately 150 TCR beta chains as associated with cytomegalovirus. Most TCR sequences were observed very rarely across donors, whereas some public TCRs were present in many individuals. The classifier was reported to diagnose cytomegalovirus status with high specificity and sensitivity in both the original and validation cohorts. In a later analysis, the rate of TCR association differed among HLA loci, with DRB1 alleles having the most associated TCRs and HLA-C alleles having the fewest. A later genetic analysis associated a missense DCLRE1C variant with V-gene and J-gene trimming of TCR beta chains, and an independent cohort replicated the association. A few of the identified cytomegalovirus-associated TCR beta chains were confirmed in vitro to be specific for cytomegalovirus antigens. This cohort had only TCR beta chains sequenced, and the lack of alpha or paired-chain data limited which features could be detected. Because counts were too low, about 18 rarely observed V segments, including chromosome 9 orphons, were excluded from the earlier analysis of 587 of the donors.

The cohort consisted of 600 to 750 healthy bone marrow donors. All cohort members were sampled while nominally healthy, although unrecorded immune exposures were likely present. The donor tested CMV seropositive, placing the donor among the 289 seropositive members of the cohort. Each donor provided a peripheral blood sample, and peripheral blood mononuclear cells were used for TCR beta sequencing. The Qiagen DNeasy Blood Extraction Kit was used to extract genomic DNA from the blood cell samples. The library was made by the immunoSEQ multiplex PCR assay. For the multiplex PCR, a mixture combining 60 forward primers for TCR Vbeta segments and 13 reverse primers for TCR Jbeta segments was used. A multiplex PCR assay on genomic DNA amplified the CDR3 region of rearranged TCR beta genes. On the Illumina HiSeq System, the amplified TCR beta libraries were sequenced as 87-base-pair reads. The source study handled its data this way. In a later analysis, 70 million to 95 million unique TCR beta chains were counted across the 666 repertoires, and about 10 million of these chains were shared by at least two donors. Raw reads were error-corrected and collapsed into unique sequences with a nearest-neighbor algorithm that merged closely related sequences to remove PCR and sequencing errors. Alignment of CDR3 sequences to IMGT reference sequences was used to assign V, D and J gene segments. For a sequence to be retained, at least a six-nucleotide match to both a V gene segment and a J gene segment was required. Rearrangements were classified as productive when the CDR3 lacked stop codons and remained in frame with V and J, and all other rearrangements were classified as non-productive. Following IMGT convention, CDR3 was defined as the stretch from the second conserved V-encoded cysteine up to the conserved J-encoded phenylalanine. The earlier analysis of 500 to 600 of the donors excluded sequences that lacked an unambiguous match to a single V gene segment. An earlier analysis of 587 of the donors classified V segments as functional when productive rearrangements were above 56.7% and as segregating when the standard deviation between donors was above 5%. A statistical classification framework was developed to diagnose cytomegalovirus status using the catalog of TCR beta chain sequences. A later analysis assigned V and J genes by comparing TCR nucleotide sequences with IMGT/GENE-DB human TR gene sequences. A later analysis assigned CDR3 sequences and most-parsimonious VDJ recombination scenarios with the TCRdist pipeline. In a later analysis, each TCR beta chain was defined by its CDR3 amino acid sequence together with its V-gene family, and reads lacking a unique V-gene family were excluded. In a later analysis, 450 to 600 highly shared, low-generation-probability nucleotide sequences were removed to address suspected cross-contamination and a sequencing artifact. A later analysis calculated a clonal expansion index for each public chain from normalized within-repertoire ranks of inferred template counts. A later analysis computed generation probabilities with a VDJ recombination model fitted to out-of-frame rearrangements, and checked the results against IGoR. In a later analysis, TCR-TCR, TCR-HLA and TCR-CMV co-occurrence was scored with hypergeometric tests, and a repertoire-size bias correction was applied to TCR pairs. To estimate false discovery rates, a later analysis permuted the HLA or CMV assignments 20 times. A later analysis grouped co-occurring TCRs with DBSCAN, adding TCRdist sequence similarity when clustering within HLA-allele-positive subsets. Repertoires with fewer than 30,000 or more than 120,000 public chains were left out of co-occurrence clustering, as were about five repertoires with anomalous nucleotide sharing. What TCRdb holds here is the immuneACCESS table cut down to in-frame rearrangements. Part of the clones is not present; checked against another copy, under half of the missing clones reflect an unresolved V gene, and the others are unexplained. For V, J and clone size, that table is used; D and trimming come from the DNA. This sample has under 200,000 clones in its table, and 60% to 85% of those were observed once. Of the sample, around 3.4% is held by the ten largest clones.

The sequenced material came from PBMCs. This TCR was sampled from a man aged 30-40 years in good health and CMV-seropositive.

Here the CDR3 is given as CRVTTPHSSYEQYF. Here is the DNA: TGCAGGGTTACAACTCCACACAGCTCCTACGAGCAGTACTTC. This sequence uses TRBV29-1 and TRBJ2-5; the D gene lacks a confident call. Gene TRBJ2-7 matches the end of the DNA better, so the J call may be wrong. The CDR3 has 14 amino acids, counting the end cysteine and phenylalanine. CDR3 DNA only is kept here, 42 bases in frame from base 1. CDR1 SQVTM and CDR2 ANQGSEA were looked up in the germline V gene.